This T cell receptor (beta chain) was identified in a study of blood T cell repertoires in COVID-19. Everyone who took part was roughly 18 to 89 years old, and they came from about two dozen US areas. Recovered Cohort 3 donors showed two negative PCRs, clearance, or symptom resolution. Germline loops: CDR1 LGHDT, CDR2 YNNKEL (reference sequence). Trimming removed 4 bases from V and 0 bases from J; junction bases left unmatched: 6. The length of the CDR3 is 16 residues. Repertoires were generated with immunoSEQ multiplex PCR, while TCRdb's copy carries only in-frame clones and drops some. The data hold roughly 520,000 clones, with roughly 90% observed a single time.

The sequenced material came from PBMCs or T cells enriched from blood (not recorded which). The receptor was isolated from a woman between 40 and 50 years old who had recovered from COVID-19. The gene calls are TRBV3-1 (or the pseudogene TRBV3-2) and TRBJ2-3; the match to TRBD2 covers 8 bases. The CDR3 DNA follows: TGTGCCAGCAGCCTCCTTAGCGGGATTAGCACAGATACGCAGTATTTT. Residues: CASSLLSGISTDTQYF.